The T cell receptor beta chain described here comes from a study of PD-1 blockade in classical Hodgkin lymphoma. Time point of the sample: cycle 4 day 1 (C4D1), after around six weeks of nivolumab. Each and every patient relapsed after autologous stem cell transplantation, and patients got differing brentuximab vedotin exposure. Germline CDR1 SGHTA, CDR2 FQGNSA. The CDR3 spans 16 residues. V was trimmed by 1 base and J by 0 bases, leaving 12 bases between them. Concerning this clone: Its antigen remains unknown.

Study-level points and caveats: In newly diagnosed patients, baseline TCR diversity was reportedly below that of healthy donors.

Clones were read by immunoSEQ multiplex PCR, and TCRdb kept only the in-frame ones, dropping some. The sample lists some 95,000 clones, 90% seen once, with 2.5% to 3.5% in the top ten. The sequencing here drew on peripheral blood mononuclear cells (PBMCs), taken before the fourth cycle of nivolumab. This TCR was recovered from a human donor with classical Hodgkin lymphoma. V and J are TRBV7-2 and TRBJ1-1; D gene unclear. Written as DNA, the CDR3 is TGTGCCAGCAGCTTAGTGTGGTTCCCCTTGAACACTGAAGCTTTCTTT. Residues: CASSLVWFPLNTEAFF. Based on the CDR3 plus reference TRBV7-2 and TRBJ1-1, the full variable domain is GAGVSQSPSNKVTEKGKDVELRCDPISGHTALYWYRQSLGQGLEFLIYFQGNSAPDKSGLPSDRFSAERTGGSVSTLTIQRTQQEDSAVYLCASSLVWFPLNTEAFFGQGTRLTVV.